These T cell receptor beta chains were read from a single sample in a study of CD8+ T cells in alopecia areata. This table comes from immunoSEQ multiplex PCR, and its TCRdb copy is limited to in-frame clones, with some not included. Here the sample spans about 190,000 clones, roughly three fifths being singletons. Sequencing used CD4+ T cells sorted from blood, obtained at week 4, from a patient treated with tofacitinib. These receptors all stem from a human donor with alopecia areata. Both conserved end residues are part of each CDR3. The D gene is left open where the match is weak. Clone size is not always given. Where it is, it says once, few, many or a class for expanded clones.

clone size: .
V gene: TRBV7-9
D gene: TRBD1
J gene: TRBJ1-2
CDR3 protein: CASSSDRERGGYTF
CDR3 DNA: TGTGCCAGCAGCTCGGACAGGGAGAGAGGTGGCTACACCTTC

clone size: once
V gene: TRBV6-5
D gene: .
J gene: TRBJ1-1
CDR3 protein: CASSYAAHYSGTEAFF
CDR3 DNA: TGTGCCAGCAGTTACGCGGCGCACTATTCGGGGACTGAAGCTTTCTTT

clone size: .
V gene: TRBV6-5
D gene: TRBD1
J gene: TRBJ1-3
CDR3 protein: CASSAGTDGNTIYF
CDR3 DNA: TGTGCCAGCAGTGCCGGGACAGACGGAAACACCATATATTTT

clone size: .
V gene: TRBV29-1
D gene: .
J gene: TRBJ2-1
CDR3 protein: CSVTEGARVF
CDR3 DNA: TGCAGCGTGACGGAGGGGGCGAGGGTCTTC

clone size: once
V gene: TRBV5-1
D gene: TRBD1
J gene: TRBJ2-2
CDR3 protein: CASSSGTGVNTGELFF
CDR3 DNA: TGCGCCAGCAGCTCTGGAACAGGGGTAAACACCGGGGAGCTGTTTTTT

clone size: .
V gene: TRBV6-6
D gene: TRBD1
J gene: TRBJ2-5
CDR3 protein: CASSPGQGVSETQYF
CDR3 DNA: TGTGCCAGCAGTCCGGGACAGGGGGTTTCCGAGACCCAGTACTTC

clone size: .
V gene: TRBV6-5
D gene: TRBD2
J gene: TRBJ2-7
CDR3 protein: CASSPIAGPYEQYF
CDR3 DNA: TGTGCCAGCAGTCCTATAGCGGGACCCTACGAGCAGTACTTC

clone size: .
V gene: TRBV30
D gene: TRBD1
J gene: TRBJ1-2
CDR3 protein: CAWSGGQNYGYTF
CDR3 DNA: TGTGCCTGGAGTGGGGGACAGAACTATGGCTACACCTTC

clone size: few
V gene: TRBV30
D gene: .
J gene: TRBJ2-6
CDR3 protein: CAWRKGGASGANVLTF
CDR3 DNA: TGTGCCTGGAGGAAAGGGGGGGCCTCTGGGGCCAACGTCCTGACTTTC

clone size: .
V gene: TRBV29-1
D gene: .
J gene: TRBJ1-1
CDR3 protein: CSVIRGLNTEAFF
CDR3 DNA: TGCAGCGTCATCAGGGGCCTGAACACTGAAGCTTTCTTT

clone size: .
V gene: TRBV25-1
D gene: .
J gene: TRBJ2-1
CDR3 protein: CASSELFEGSEQFF
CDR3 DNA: TGTGCCAGCAGTGAATTATTCGAGGGCAGCGAGCAGTTCTTC

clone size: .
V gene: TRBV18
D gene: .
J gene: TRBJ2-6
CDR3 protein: CASSPLAGANVLTF
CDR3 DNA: TGTGCCAGCTCACCACTAGCTGGGGCCAACGTCCTGACTTTC

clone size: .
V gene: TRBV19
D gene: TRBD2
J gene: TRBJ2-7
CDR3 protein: CARGLAGLYEQYF
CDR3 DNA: TGTGCCAGGGGACTAGCGGGGCTCTACGAGCAGTACTTC

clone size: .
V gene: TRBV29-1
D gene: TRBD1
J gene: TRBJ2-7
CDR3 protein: CSVVRTGAYEQYF
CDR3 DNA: TGCAGCGTTGTGAGGACAGGGGCCTACGAGCAGTACTTC

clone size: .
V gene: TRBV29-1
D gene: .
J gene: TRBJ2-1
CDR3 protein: CSVEFLNEQFF
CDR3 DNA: TGCAGCGTTGAATTCTTGAATGAGCAGTTCTTC

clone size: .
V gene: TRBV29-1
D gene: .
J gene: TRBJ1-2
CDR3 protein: CSAGQGTGRGYTF
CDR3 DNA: TGCAGCGCTGGGCAGGGAACGGGTAGAGGCTACACCTTC

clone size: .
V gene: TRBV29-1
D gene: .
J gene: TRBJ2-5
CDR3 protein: CSVSWGETQYF
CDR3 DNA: TGCAGCGTCTCGTGGGGGGAGACCCAGTACTTC

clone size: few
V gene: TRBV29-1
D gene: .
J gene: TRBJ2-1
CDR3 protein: CSVTTGRVGEQFF
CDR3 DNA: TGCAGCGTCACGACAGGGAGGGTTGGTGAGCAGTTCTTC

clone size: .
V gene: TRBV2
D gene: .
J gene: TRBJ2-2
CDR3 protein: CASSPSINTGELFF
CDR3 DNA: TGTGCCAGCAGTCCTTCTATTAACACCGGGGAGCTGTTTTTT

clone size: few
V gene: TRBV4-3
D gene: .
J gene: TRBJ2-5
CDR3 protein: CASSVGWRQGEETQYF
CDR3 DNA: TGCGCCAGCAGCGTCGGTTGGAGGCAAGGCGAAGAGACCCAGTACTTC

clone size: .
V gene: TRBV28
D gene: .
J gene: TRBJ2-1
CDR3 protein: CAGGTGYNEQFF
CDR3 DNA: TGTGCTGGCGGTACAGGGTACAATGAGCAGTTCTTC

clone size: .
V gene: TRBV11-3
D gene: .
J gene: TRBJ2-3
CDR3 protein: CASSLSRASDTQYF
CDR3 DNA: TGTGCCAGCAGCCTCTCGAGAGCTTCAGATACGCAGTATTTT

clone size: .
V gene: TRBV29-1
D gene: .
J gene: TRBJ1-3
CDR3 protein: CSVVGASGNTIYF
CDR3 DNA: TGCAGCGTTGTAGGGGCCTCTGGAAACACCATATATTTT

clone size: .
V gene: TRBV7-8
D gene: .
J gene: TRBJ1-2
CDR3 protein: CASSLGGGTYGYTF
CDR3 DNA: TGTGCCAGCAGCTTAGGTGGCGGAACTTATGGCTACACCTTC

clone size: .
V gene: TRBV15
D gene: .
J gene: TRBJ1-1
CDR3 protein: CATSRDAGYNTEAFF
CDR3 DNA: TGTGCCACCAGCAGAGATGCAGGTTATAACACTGAAGCTTTCTTT

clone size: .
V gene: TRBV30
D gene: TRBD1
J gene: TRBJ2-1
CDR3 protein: CAWGRQGRKQFF
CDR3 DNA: TGTGCCTGGGGTAGACAGGGTCGTAAGCAGTTCTTC

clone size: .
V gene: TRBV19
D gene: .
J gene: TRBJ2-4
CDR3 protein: CASSRGNIQYF
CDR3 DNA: TGTGCCAGTAGTAGGGGAAACATTCAGTACTTC

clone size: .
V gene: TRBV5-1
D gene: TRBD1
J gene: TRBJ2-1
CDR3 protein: CASSLGQGYNEQFF
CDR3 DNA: TGCGCCAGCAGCCTCGGACAGGGCTACAATGAGCAGTTCTTC

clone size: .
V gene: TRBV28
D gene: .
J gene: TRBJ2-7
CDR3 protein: CASRGPLRVVNEQYF
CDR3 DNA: TGTGCCAGCAGGGGACCCCTCAGGGTGGTCAACGAGCAGTACTTC